This TCR beta chain was sequenced for a study of blood T cell repertoires in COVID-19. Whole-study context: Sample material is recorded as cDNA or gDNA derived from T cells, B-cell-depleted T cells, or PBMCs.

Generated by immunoSEQ multiplex PCR, the TCRdb table keeps only in-frame clones and is missing some. The sample lists about 220,000 clones; 60% to 85% were seen once. The length of the CDR3 is 15 residues. Germline V gene sequence: CDR1 SGHDN, CDR2 FVKESK. The V and J ends lost 4 bases and 6 bases, in that order; junction bases with no gene match: 10. This receptor was identified in a woman aged 65 to 85 with acute or convalescent COVID-19. The sample was peripheral blood. The genes are TRBV14 and TRBJ1-2, with 8 bases aligning to TRBD1. The CDR3 region has the DNA TGTGCCAGCAGCCTCTGGACAGGGCCCGAAAATGGCTACACCTTC. This translates into CASSLWTGPENGYTF.